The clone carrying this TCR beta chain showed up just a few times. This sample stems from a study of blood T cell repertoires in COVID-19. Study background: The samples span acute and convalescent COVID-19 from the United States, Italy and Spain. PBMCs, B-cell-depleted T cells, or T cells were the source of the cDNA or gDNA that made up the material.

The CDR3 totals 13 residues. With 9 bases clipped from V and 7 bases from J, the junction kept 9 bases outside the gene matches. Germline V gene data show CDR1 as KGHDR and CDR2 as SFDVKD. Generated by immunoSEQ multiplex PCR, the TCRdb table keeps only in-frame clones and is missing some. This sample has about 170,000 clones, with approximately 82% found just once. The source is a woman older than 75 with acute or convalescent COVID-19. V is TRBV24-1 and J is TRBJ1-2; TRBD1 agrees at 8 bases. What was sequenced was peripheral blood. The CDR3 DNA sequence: TGTGCCACCTCTGACAGGGGCTGGGGTGGCTACACCTTC. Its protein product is CATSDRGWGGYTF.